This section outlines one T cell receptor (beta chain) sequence together with its context. The data derive from a study of T cell changes during pregnancy in multiple sclerosis. TCRdb's copy holds only in-frame clones and misses some; the assay was immunoSEQ multiplex PCR. There are 55,000 or so clones in the sample; 92% occur only once, and about 0.15% lies in the top ten. The CDR3 consists of 15 residues. The V end lost 4 bases, the J end lost 6 bases, and 14 bases lay between the germline ends. From germline, CDR1 is SGHDT and CDR2 YYEEEE. This sample comprised CD4+ T cells from peripheral blood mononuclear cells, obtained after pregnancy. This TCR derives from a female donor in good health, enrolled as a control in a pregnancy study. The chain is built from TRBV5-6 and TRBJ1-6, with D possibly being TRBD1 (5 bases). CDR3 in DNA: TGTGCCAGCAGCCGGGGGACGGCGGGTAATTCACCCCTCCACTTT. The encoded protein is CASSRGTAGNSPLHF.